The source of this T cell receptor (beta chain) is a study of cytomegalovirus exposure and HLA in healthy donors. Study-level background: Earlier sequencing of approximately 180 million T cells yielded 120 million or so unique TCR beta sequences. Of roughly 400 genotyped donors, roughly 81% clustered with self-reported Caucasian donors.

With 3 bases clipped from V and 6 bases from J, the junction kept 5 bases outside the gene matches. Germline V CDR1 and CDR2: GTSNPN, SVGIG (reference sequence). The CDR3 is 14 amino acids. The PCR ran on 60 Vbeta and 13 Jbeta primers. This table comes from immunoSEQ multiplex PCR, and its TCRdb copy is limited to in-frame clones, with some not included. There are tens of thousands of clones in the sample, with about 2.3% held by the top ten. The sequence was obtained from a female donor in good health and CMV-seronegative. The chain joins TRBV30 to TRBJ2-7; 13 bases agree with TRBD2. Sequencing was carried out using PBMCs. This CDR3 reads CAWSGLAGVSEQYF. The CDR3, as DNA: TGTGCCTGGAGCGGACTAGCGGGAGTCTCCGAGCAGTACTTC.